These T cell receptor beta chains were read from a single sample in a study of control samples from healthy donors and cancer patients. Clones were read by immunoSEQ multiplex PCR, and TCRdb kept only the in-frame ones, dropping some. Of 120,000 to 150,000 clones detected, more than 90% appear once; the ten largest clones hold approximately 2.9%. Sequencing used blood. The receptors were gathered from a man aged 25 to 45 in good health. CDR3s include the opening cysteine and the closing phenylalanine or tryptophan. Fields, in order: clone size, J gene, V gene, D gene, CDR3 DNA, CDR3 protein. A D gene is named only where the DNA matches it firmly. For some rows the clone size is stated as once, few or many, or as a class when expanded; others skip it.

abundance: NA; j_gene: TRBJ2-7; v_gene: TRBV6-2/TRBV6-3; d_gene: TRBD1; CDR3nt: TGTGCCAGCAGTTATCCCCCGGGACAGGGATTTTACGAGCAGTACTTC; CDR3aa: CASSYPPGQGFYEQYF
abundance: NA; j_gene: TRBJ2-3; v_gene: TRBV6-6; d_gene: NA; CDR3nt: TGTGCCAGCAGTCGACGTGGGGGGACTAGCACAGATACGCAGTATTTT; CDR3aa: CASSRRGGTSTDTQYF
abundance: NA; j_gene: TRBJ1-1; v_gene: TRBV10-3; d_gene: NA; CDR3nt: TGTGCCATCAGTGACGGTGGGATGGAAACAGATGAAGCTTTCTTT; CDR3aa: CAISDGGMETDEAFF
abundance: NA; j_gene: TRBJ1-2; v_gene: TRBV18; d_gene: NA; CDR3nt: TGTGCCAGCTCACTCCAACAGAAGACTAACTATGGCTACACCTTC; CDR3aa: CASSLQQKTNYGYTF
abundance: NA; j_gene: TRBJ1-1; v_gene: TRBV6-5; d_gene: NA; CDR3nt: TGTGCCAGCACGGGGAACACTGAAGCTTTCTTT; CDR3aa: CASTGNTEAFF
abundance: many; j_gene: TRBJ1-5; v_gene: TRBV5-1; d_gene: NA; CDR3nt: TGCGCCAGCAGCTTGGGGGGGACTCAGCCCCAGCATTTT; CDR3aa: CASSLGGTQPQHF
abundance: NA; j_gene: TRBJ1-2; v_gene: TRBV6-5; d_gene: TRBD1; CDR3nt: TGTGCCAGCAGCCAAGACAGGGCCTTCATCTATGGCTACACCTTC; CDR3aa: CASSQDRAFIYGYTF
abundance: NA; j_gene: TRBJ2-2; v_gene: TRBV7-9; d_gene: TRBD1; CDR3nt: TGTGCCAGCAGCTCCAACGAGGGACAGGCGAACACCGGGGAGCTGTTTTTT; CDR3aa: CASSSNEGQANTGELFF
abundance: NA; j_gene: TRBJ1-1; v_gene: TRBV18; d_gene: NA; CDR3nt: TGTGCCAGCTCACCCTACGGGAGAGGTGACACTGAAGCTTTCTTT; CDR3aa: CASSPYGRGDTEAFF
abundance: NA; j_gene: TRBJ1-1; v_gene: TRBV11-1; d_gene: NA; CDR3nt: TGTGCCAGCAGCCTAACAGGGAACACTGAAGCTTTCTTT; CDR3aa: CASSLTGNTEAFF
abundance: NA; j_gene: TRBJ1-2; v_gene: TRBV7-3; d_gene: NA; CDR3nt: TGTGCCAGCAGCTTTGACGAGAAGGAGGGCTACACCTTC; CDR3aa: CASSFDEKEGYTF
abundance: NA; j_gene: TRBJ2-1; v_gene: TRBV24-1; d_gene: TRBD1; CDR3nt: TGTGCCACCAGACCACAGGGGAAAGATGAGCAGTTCTTC; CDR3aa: CATRPQGKDEQFF
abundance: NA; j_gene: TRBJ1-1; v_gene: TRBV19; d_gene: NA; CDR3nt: TGTGCCAGTAGTATCCACAGGACTGAAGCTTTCTTT; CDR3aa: CASSIHRTEAFF
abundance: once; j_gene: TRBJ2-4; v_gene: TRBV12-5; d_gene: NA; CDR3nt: TGTGCTAGTGGTTTGAGTCAGGCCAAAAACATTCAGTACTTC; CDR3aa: CASGLSQAKNIQYF
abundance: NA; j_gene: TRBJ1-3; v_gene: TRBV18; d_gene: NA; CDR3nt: TGTGCCAGCTCACCCAGAATACAGGGTACTGGAAACACCATATATTTT; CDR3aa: CASSPRIQGTGNTIYF
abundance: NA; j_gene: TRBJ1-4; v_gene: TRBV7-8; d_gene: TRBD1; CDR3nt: TGTGCCAGCAGGGAAATTGACAGGGGCGGTGAAAAACTGTTTTTT; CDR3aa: CASREIDRGGEKLFF
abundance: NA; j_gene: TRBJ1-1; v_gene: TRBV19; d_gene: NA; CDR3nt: TGTGCCAGTACGGACATCAGGTGGGCTGAAGCTTTCTTT; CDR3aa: CASTDIRWAEAFF
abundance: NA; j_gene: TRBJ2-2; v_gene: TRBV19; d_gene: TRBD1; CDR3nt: TGTGCCAGTAGTATAGATTGGCAGGGGGCGACGACCGGGGAGCTGTTTTTT; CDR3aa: CASSIDWQGATTGELFF
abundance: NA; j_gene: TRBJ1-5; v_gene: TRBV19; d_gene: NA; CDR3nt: TGTGCCAGTAGTTTGGACGGCGATCAGCCCCAGCATTTT; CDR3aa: CASSLDGDQPQHF
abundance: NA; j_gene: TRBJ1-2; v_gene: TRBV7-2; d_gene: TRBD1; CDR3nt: TGTGCCAGCAGCTCCTCAACAGGGGGCTTGTACTATGGCTACACCTTC; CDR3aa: CASSSSTGGLYYGYTF
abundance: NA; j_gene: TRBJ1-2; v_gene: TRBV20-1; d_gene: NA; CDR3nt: TGCAGTGCTATCTCCTATGGCTACACCTTC; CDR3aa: CSAISYGYTF
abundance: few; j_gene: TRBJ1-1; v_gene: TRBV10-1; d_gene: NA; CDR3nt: TGCGCCAGCAGTCGGACACCGAACACTGAAGCTTTCTTT; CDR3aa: CASSRTPNTEAFF
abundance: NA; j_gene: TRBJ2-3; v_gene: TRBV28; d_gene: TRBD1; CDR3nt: TGTGCCAGCAGTTCGCGGACAGGGAGCACAGATACGCAGTATTTT; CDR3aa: CASSSRTGSTDTQYF
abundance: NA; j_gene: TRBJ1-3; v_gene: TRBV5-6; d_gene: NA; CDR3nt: TGTGCCAGCAGCCACGGACTTAATGGAAACACCATATATTTT; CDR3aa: CASSHGLNGNTIYF
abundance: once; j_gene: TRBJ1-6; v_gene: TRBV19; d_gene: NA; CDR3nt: TGTGCCAGGAGGCGGGACAAAAAAACGCCTTTAAAGTCGAATTCACCCCTCCACTTT; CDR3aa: CARRRDKKTPLKSNSPLHF
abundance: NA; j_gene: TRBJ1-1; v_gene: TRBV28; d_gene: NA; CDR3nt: TGTGCCAGCAGCGGATATGGGGTGATGAACACTGAAGCTTTCTTT; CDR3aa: CASSGYGVMNTEAFF
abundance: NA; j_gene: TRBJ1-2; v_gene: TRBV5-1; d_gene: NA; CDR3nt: TGCGCCAGCAGCTTGGAGACGGGTAACTATGGCTACACCTTC; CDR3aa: CASSLETGNYGYTF
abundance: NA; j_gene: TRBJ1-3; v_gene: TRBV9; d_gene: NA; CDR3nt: TGTGCCAGCAGCGTAGGGGGGACCTCTGGAAACACCATATATTTT; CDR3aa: CASSVGGTSGNTIYF
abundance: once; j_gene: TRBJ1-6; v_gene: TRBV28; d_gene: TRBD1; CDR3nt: TGTGCCAGCAGTTTAGCAGGGGGTTCACCCCTCCACTTT; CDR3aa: CASSLAGGSPLHF
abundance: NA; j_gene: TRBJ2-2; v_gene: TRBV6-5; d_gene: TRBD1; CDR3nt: TGTGCCAGCAGCCCCAACTCAGGGGGCGCCGGGGAGCTGTTTTTT; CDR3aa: CASSPNSGGAGELFF
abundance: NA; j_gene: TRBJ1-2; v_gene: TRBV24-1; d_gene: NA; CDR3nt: TGTGCCACCAGTTTCCGGGACAACGAGGGCTACACCTTC; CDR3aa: CATSFRDNEGYTF
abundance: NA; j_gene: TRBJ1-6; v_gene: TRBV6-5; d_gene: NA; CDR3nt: TGTGCCAGCAGTAGCCGCAGGGGATCACCCCTCCACTTT; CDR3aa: CASSSRRGSPLHF
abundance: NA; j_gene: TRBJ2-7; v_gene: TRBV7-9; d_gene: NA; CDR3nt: TGTGCCAGCAGCTCTCGCAGTCTTACCTACGAGCAGTACTTC; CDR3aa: CASSSRSLTYEQYF
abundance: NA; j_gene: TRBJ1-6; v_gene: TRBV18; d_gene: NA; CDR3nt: TGTGCCAGCTCCCCCGAAACGGTTGGTTCACCCCTCCACTTT; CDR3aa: CASSPETVGSPLHF
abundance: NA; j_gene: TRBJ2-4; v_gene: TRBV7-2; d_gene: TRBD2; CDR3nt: TGTGCCAGCAGCTTAGGAACTAGCGGGGGACTAGCCAAAAACATTCAGTACTTC; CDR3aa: CASSLGTSGGLAKNIQYF
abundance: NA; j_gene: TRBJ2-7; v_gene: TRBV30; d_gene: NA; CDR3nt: TGTGCCTGGAGTCCTCCGGGACGGATCTACGAGCAGTACTTC; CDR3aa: CAWSPPGRIYEQYF
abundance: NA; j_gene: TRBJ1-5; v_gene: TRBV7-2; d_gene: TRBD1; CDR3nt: TGTGCCAGCAGCTTGGACAGGGACATGAATCAGCCCCAGCATTTT; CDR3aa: CASSLDRDMNQPQHF
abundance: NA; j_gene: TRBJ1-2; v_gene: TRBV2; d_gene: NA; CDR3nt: TGTGCCAGCAGTGAAAACGAGGTTATTGGCTACACCTTC; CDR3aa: CASSENEVIGYTF
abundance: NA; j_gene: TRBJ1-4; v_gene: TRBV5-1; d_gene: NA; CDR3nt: TGCGCCAGCAGCACAGGGACTAATGAAAAACTGTTTTTT; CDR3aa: CASSTGTNEKLFF
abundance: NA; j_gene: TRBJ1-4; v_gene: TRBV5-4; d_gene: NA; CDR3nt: TGTGCCAGCAGCCCGGGGGGCGCAACTAATGAAAAACTGTTTTTT; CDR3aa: CASSPGGATNEKLFF
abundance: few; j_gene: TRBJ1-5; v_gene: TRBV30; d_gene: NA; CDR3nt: TGTGCCTGGAGTGGGGGGAGCAATCAGCCCCAGCATTTT; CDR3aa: CAWSGGSNQPQHF
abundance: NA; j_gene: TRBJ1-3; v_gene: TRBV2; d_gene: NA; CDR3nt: TGTGCCAGCAGTGAAAGGCGGGGGGAGGCTGGAAACACCATATATTTT; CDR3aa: CASSERRGEAGNTIYF
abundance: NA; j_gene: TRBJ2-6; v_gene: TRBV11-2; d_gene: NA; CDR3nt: TGTGCCAGCAGCTTATCTTCAGGGTTAGGGGCCAACGTCCTGACTTTC; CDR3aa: CASSLSSGLGANVLTF
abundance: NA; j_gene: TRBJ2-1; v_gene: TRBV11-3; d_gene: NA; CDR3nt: TGTGCCAGCAGCAAAGAAGGGGGAGGATGGGGTAATGAGCAGTTCTTC; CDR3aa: CASSKEGGGWGNEQFF